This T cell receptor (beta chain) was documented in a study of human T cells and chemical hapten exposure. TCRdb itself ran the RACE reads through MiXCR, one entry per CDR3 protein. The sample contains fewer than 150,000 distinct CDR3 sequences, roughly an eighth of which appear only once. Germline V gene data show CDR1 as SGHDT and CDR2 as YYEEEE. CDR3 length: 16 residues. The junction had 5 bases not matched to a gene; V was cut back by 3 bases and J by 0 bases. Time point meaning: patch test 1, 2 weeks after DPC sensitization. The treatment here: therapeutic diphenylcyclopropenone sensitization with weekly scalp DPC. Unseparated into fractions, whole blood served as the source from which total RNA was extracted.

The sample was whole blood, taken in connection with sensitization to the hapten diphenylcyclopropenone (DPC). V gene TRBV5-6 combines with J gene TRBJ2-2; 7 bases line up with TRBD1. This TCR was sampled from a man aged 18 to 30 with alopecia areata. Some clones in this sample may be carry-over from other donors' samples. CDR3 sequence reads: CASSSRTGTNTGELFF. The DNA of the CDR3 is TGTGCCAGCAGCTCGAGGACAGGAACGAACACCGGGGAGCTGTTTTTT. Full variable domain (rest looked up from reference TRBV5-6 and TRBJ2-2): DAGVTQSPTHLIKTRGQQVTLRCSPKSGHDTVSWYQQALGQGPQFIFQYYEEEERQRGNFPDRFSGHQFPNYSSELNVNALLLGDSALYLCASSSRTGTNTGELFFGEGSRLTVL.